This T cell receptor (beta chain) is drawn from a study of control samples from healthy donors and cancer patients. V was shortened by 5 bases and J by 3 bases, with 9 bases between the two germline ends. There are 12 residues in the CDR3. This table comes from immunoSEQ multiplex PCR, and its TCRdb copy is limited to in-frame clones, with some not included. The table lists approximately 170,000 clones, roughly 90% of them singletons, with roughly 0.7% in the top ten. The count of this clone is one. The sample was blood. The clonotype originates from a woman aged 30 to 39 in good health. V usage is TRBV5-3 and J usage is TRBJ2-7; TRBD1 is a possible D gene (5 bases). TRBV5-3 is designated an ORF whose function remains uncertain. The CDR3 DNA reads TGTGCCAGAAGACAGGCGATCTACGAGCAGTACTTC. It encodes CARRQAIYEQYF.